This is a list of T cell receptor beta chains from one sample in a study of T cells in Graves' hyperthyroidism and ophthalmopathy. In TCRdb, the multiplex PCR reads were re-called with MiXCR into one record per CDR3 protein. The table lists around 400,000 distinct CDR3 sequences, approximately 25% of them singletons. Sequenced: blood. All receptors derive from a man aged 45 to 65 with Graves' hyperthyroidism. The CDR3 runs from the conserved cysteine through the conserved F or W.

J: TRBJ2-7; V: TRBV4-1; CDR3: CASSQRDSGYEQYF
J: TRBJ1-1; V: TRBV6-1; CDR3: CASSEKAGVNTEAFF
J: TRBJ2-7; V: TRBV20-1; CDR3: CSAPSGFGRTYEQYF
J: TRBJ1-5; V: TRBV27; CDR3: CASSNTGAPGQPQHF
J: TRBJ2-3; V: TRBV20-1; CDR3: CSARMNSGRAPADTQYF
J: TRBJ1-5; V: TRBV2; CDR3: CASSDRGGNQPQHF
J: TRBJ2-1; V: TRBV7-9; CDR3: CASSHETGYNEQFF
J: TRBJ2-7; V: TRBV20-1; CDR3: CSGTALYEQHF
J: TRBJ2-3; V: TRBV20-1; CDR3: CSARGPNTDTQYF
J: TRBJ2-1; V: TRBV7-9; CDR3: CASSPPPGTPRSNEQFF
J: TRBJ1-1; V: TRBV3-1; CDR3: CASSPRRGGEAFF
J: TRBJ1-1; V: TRBV19; CDR3: CASSITPPDPGGPDGAFF
J: TRBJ2-7; V: TRBV5-1; CDR3: CASSSSSGAYEQYF
J: TRBJ2-5; V: TRBV3-1; CDR3: CASSKSGLEETQYF
J: TRBJ2-3; V: TRBV7-3; CDR3: CASSPPGTSGRAGTQYF
J: TRBJ2-1; V: TRBV20-1; CDR3: CSASGVNEQFF
J: TRBJ1-1; V: TRBV12-3/TRBV12-4; CDR3: CASILTGLNTEAFF
J: TRBJ2-7; V: TRBV2; CDR3: CASIETGGSYEQYF
J: TRBJ1-5; V: TRBV6-1; CDR3: CASSRQTNQPQHF
J: TRBJ2-3; V: TRBV15; CDR3: CATSRDFTTDTQYF
J: TRBJ2-7; V: TRBV7-9; CDR3: CASRPDGYSYEQYF
J: TRBJ2-7; V: TRBV5-1; CDR3: CASSLEGPTYEQYF
J: TRBJ2-7; V: TRBV6-1; CDR3: CASNRYRSSYEQYF
J: TRBJ2-1; V: TRBV5-1; CDR3: CASSPIGASNYNEQFF
J: TRBJ2-3; V: TRBV7-6; CDR3: CASSSRGFFQGSTDTQYF
J: TRBJ2-3; V: TRBV28; CDR3: CASSLGTSGRSRNTQYF
J: TRBJ2-4; V: TRBV7-6; CDR3: CASSATVAGENIQYF
J: TRBJ2-7; V: TRBV20-1; CDR3: CSAINRHSYEQYF
J: TRBJ2-6; V: TRBV6-1; CDR3: CASSRWGAGANVLTF
J: TRBJ2-7; V: TRBV20-1; CDR3: CSAKSRDPNRYEQYF
J: TRBJ2-3; V: TRBV7-3; CDR3: CASSHGQATTDTQYF
J: TRBJ2-6; V: TRBV9; CDR3: CASSASGGTGANVLTF
J: TRBJ2-7; V: TRBV20-1; CDR3: CSADAQGSYEQYF
J: TRBJ2-1; V: TRBV12-3/TRBV12-4; CDR3: CASSFSLRRNNEQFF
J: TRBJ2-3; V: TRBV27; CDR3: CASSSSVSGSETDTQYF
J: TRBJ2-7; V: TRBV10-3; CDR3: CAITQGLGYEQYF
J: TRBJ2-4; V: TRBV10-3; CDR3: CAISDGENIQYF